These T cell receptor beta chains were read from a single sample in a study of blood T cell repertoires in COVID-19. Generated by immunoSEQ multiplex PCR, the TCRdb table keeps only in-frame clones and is missing some. This table holds about 60,000 clones, about 90% found once. The material sequenced was peripheral blood. The receptors were sampled from a man aged 55 to 70 with active COVID-19. Both conserved end residues are part of each CDR3. The D gene is left open where the match is weak. Rows give clone size only sometimes, using once, few, many, or a class for an expanded clone.

TGTGCCAGCAGCTCGCAATGGGTCCGGAGGTACTCCTACGAGCAGTACTTC CASSSQWVRRYSYEQYF . TRBJ2-7 once TRBV7-8
TGTGCCACCCGTACAAGCTCCTACAATGAGCAGTTCTTC CATRTSSYNEQFF . TRBJ2-1 . TRBV12-3/TRBV12-4
TGCAGCGTTGCTAGCGGGCCTGAGCAGTTCTTC CSVASGPEQFF TRBD2 TRBJ2-1 . TRBV29-1
TGTGCCAGCAGCCGCACAGGGGGAGGTTCACCCCTCCACTTT CASSRTGGGSPLHF TRBD1 TRBJ1-6 . TRBV14
TGTGCCAGCAGCTTAGGAGGGCGGGAAGCTTTCTTT CASSLGGREAFF . TRBJ1-1 . TRBV11-2
TGTGCCAGCAGCTTCGGGAGTACCCAGTACGAGCAGTACTTC CASSFGSTQYEQYF . TRBJ2-7 once TRBV7-9
TGTGCCAGCCAGAGGGACAGAAACACTGAAGCTTTCTTT CASQRDRNTEAFF TRBD1 TRBJ1-1 . TRBV6-1
TGTGCCAGCAGCCCAGGGACTAGCGGGAGTAGGGTTGATGAGCAGTTCTTC CASSPGTSGSRVDEQFF TRBD2 TRBJ2-1 medium-sized TRBV7-9
TGTGCCAGCAGAATCAGAACGTTCTCCTACGAGCAGTACTTC CASRIRTFSYEQYF . TRBJ2-7 . TRBV2
TGTGCCAGCAGCAAACAGTTCCGCGACAGGGGGAAACTCTCTGGGGCCAACGTCCTGACTTTC CASSKQFRDRGKLSGANVLTF . TRBJ2-6 . TRBV21-1
TGTGCCAGCAGCTTAATTCAGGGGAAATACAATGAGCAGTTCTTC CASSLIQGKYNEQFF . TRBJ2-1 . TRBV11-2
TGTGCCAGCAGCCAGACCACACTATCCGGTGAGCAGTTCTTC CASSQTTLSGEQFF . TRBJ2-1 . TRBV7-9
TGTGCCACGGCGGAAACAGGGGGACTAGAAGCTTTCTTT CATAETGGLEAFF TRBD1 TRBJ1-1 once TRBV6-5
TGTGCCAGCAAGGAGAGCACCTATAATTCACCCCTCCACTTT CASKESTYNSPLHF . TRBJ1-6 . TRBV6-5
TGTGCCAGCAGTGACCTAGCGGGGGGTACAGATACGCAGTATTTT CASSDLAGGTDTQYF TRBD2 TRBJ2-3 . TRBV2
TGTGCCAGCAGCTTAGACCATAGTTCCTACAATGAGCAGTTCTTC CASSLDHSSYNEQFF . TRBJ2-1 . TRBV7-6
TGTGCCATCACCACCACCCCCCAGCGGATGTACCAAGAGACCCAGTACTTC CAITTTPQRMYQETQYF . TRBJ2-5 . TRBV10-3
TGTGCCAGCAGCTCCCTCGGTGTGAACACTGAAGCTTTCTTT CASSSLGVNTEAFF . TRBJ1-1 . TRBV11-2
TGTGCCAGTAGCCAGGGACATCAAACCTACGAGCAGTACTTC CASSQGHQTYEQYF . TRBJ2-7 . TRBV3-1/TRBV3-2
TGTGCCTGGAGGGGAGGGTATCCCTCCTACGAGCAGTACTTC CAWRGGYPSYEQYF TRBD2 TRBJ2-7 . TRBV30
TGCGCCAGCAGCACAGCCGGGACTAGCGGATACAATGAGCAGTTCTTC CASSTAGTSGYNEQFF TRBD2 TRBJ2-1 . TRBV5-1
TGTGCCAGCAGCTTAGCGGGAGGGATTGGAAATGAGCAGTTCTTC CASSLAGGIGNEQFF TRBD2 TRBJ2-1 . TRBV6-4
TGCACCAGCAGCCAGAACGGAGCGGGGGTGAGCTCCTACGAGCAGTACTTC CTSSQNGAGVSSYEQYF . TRBJ2-7 . TRBV1
TGTGCCAGCAGTGGATCCGGGACTAGTATCACCGGGGAGCTGTTTTTT CASSGSGTSITGELFF TRBD2 TRBJ2-2 . TRBV2
TGTGCCAGTAGTCCCCGACTACGGGAGAGGATCAAGACCCAGTACTTC CASSPRLRERIKTQYF . TRBJ2-5 . TRBV19
TGTGCCAGTAGTATGATCAGCAAGCGCAATGAGCAGTTCTTC CASSMISKRNEQFF . TRBJ2-1 . TRBV19
TGTGCCAGCAGCTTAGGAACTTGGGCGGGGGGTAGACACGAGCAGTACTTC CASSLGTWAGGRHEQYF TRBD2 TRBJ2-7 few TRBV7-6
TGTGCCAGCAGCCCTGAAGGGCGACTAGCGAGGACAGATACGCAGTATTTT CASSPEGRLARTDTQYF . TRBJ2-3 once TRBV21-1
TGTGCCAGCTCACCAGATAGCGGACTAGCGGGAGAAAATGAGCAGTTCTTC CASSPDSGLAGENEQFF TRBD2 TRBJ2-1 . TRBV18
TGTGCCAGCAGTGACGACAGGGGGATCACAGATACGCAGTATTTT CASSDDRGITDTQYF TRBD1 TRBJ2-3 few TRBV6-2/TRBV6-3
TGTGCCAGCAGCAACAAGGGACTAGCGGGGGAGTTTAGCACAGATACGCAGTATTTT CASSNKGLAGEFSTDTQYF TRBD2 TRBJ2-3 once TRBV14
TGCGCCAGCAGTCAAAACAGGGACGGTACTGGGGCCAACGTCCTGACTTTC CASSQNRDGTGANVLTF . TRBJ2-6 . TRBV10-2
TGCGCCAGCAGCCAAGATAATTTTGGGAGTTATACGCAGTATTTT CASSQDNFGSYTQYF . TRBJ2-3 once TRBV4-3
TGTGCCAGCTCACTCCTGGCCGCGGGTGGAAGCACAGATACGCAGTATTTT CASSLLAAGGSTDTQYF . TRBJ2-3 . TRBV18
TGTGCCAGCAGCTTAGGGGGGGGGAAACCCCTCCACTTT CASSLGGGKPLHF . TRBJ1-6 . TRBV7-6
TGTGCCAGCAGTTTGCGTGAAAAACTGTTTTTT CASSLREKLFF . TRBJ1-4 . TRBV28
TGTGCCAGCAGCCGCCGATCGGGGGGGTCCGAGCAGTACTTC CASSRRSGGSEQYF TRBD2 TRBJ2-7 . TRBV6-5
TGTGCCAGCAGCTTATCGGTGGACCAAGAGACCCAGTACTTC CASSLSVDQETQYF . TRBJ2-5 . TRBV11-2
TGTGCCAGCATAGGGCGGGGGCCTGTAGATACGCAGTATTTT CASIGRGPVDTQYF . TRBJ2-3 . TRBV28
TGTGCCATCAGTGAGTTTAGCGGGAGGAAGAATGAGCAGTTCTTC CAISEFSGRKNEQFF TRBD2 TRBJ2-1 . TRBV10-3
TGTGCCAGCAGCGTTTGGGGACAGGCTTCCTATGGCTACACCTTC CASSVWGQASYGYTF TRBD1 TRBJ1-2 . TRBV9
TGTGCCAGCAGCGTAAAAACTAGCTGGGGAACAGGTTCACAGTTCTTC CASSVKTSWGTGSQFF . TRBJ2-1 . TRBV5-6
TGTGCCAGCAGTCCGACAGTGAACACTGAAGCTTTCTTT CASSPTVNTEAFF . TRBJ1-1 . TRBV12-3/TRBV12-4
TGCGCCAGCAGCCGAGAATCAGGAGGGAACTATGGCTACACCTTC CASSRESGGNYGYTF . TRBJ1-2 . TRBV5-1
TGTGCCAGCAGCCGCCAGGGGACTGAAGCTTTCTTT CASSRQGTEAFF . TRBJ1-1 . TRBV14
TGTGCCAGCACCCGACAGGGGAAGACTAACTATGGCTACACCTTC CASTRQGKTNYGYTF TRBD1 TRBJ1-2 . TRBV6-4
TGTGCCAGCAGCTCAGCCCAGGGGGCCGGGGAGCTGTTTTTT CASSSAQGAGELFF TRBD1 TRBJ2-2 . TRBV3-1/TRBV3-2